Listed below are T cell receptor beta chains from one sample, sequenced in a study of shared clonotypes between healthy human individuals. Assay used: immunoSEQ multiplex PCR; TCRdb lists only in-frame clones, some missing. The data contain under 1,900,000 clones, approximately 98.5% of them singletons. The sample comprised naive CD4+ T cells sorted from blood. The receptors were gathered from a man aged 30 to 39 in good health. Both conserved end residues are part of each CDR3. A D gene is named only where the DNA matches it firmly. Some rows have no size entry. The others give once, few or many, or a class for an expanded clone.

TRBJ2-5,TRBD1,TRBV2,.,TGTGCCAGCAGCGGGACAGGGGACGAAGAGACCCAGTACTTC,CASSGTGDEETQYF
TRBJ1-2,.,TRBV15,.,TGTGCCACCAGCAGACATAGTTCGGGGGCCTCTGGCTACACCTTC,CATSRHSSGASGYTF
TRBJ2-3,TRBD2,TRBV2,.,TGTGCCAGCAGGATGACTAGCGGGAGGACAGATACGCAGTATTTT,CASRMTSGRTDTQYF
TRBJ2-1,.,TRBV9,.,TGTGCCAGCAGCGTAGAATCGAGCTCCTACAATGAGCAGTTCTTC,CASSVESSSYNEQFF
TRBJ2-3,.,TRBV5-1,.,TGCGCCAGCAGCTCGGGTAGCACAGATACGCAGTATTTT,CASSSGSTDTQYF
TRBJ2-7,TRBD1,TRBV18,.,TGTGCCAGCTCACCCGGATCAGGGGGCAACTACGAGCAGTACTTC,CASSPGSGGNYEQYF
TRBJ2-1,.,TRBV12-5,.,TGTGCTAGTGTAGGGGGGGCGGGACGCTTCGAGATAAATGAGCAGTTCTTC,CASVGGAGRFEINEQFF
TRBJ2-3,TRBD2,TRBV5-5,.,TGTGCCAGCAGCACCGGGACTAGTCCAGATACGCAGTATTTT,CASSTGTSPDTQYF
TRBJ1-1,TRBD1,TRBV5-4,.,TGTGCCAGCAGCTCGGGACAGGGTAGAACTGAAGCTTTCTTT,CASSSGQGRTEAFF
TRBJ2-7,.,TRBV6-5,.,TGTGCCAGCAGTTGGGGCTACGAGCAGTACTTC,CASSWGYEQYF
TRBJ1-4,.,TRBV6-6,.,TGTGCCAGCAGTTACTCGGGTCTTGAGGGAAAACTGTTTTTT,CASSYSGLEGKLFF
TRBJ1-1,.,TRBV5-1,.,TGCGCCAGCAGCTCTGTAGGGGCTGGTACTGAAGCTTTCTTT,CASSSVGAGTEAFF
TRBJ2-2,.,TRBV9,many,TGTGCCAGCAGCGTAGAGGTTAGCTTTTTGACCGGGGAGCTGTTTTTT,CASSVEVSFLTGELFF
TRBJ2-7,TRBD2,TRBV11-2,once,TGTGCCAGCAGCTTAGGGCTAGCGGGAGCGTACGAGCAGTACTTC,CASSLGLAGAYEQYF
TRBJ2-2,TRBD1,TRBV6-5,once,TGTGCCAGCAGTTACTTCAGACAGGGGTCCGGGGAGCTGTTTTTT,CASSYFRQGSGELFF
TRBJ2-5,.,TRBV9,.,TGTGCCAGCAGCGAGCGGTTATTTGGAGAGACCCAGTACTTC,CASSERLFGETQYF
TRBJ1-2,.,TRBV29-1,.,TGCAGCGTTGAAACGTGGGGACTTACCTTC,CSVETWGLTF
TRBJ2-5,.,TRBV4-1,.,TGCGCCAGCAGCCAAGATGCCCACTGGGAGACCCAGTACTTC,CASSQDAHWETQYF
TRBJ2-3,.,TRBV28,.,TGTGCCAGCAGGCGCACAGATACGCAGTATTTT,CASRRTDTQYF
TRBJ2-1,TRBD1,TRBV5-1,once,TGCGCCAGCAGCTTAGCAGGACAGGGTATGGAACAGTTCTTC,CASSLAGQGMEQFF
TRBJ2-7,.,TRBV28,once,TGTGCCAGCAGACCCCCCTTCCCCCACGAGCAGTACTTC,CASRPPFPHEQYF
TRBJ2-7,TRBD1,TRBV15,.,TGTGCCACCAGCAGAGAAAGGACAGGGGGGCTCGACGAGCAGTACTTC,CATSRERTGGLDEQYF
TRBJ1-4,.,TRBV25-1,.,TGTGCCAGCAGTGGCCAAAGTGAAAAACTGTTTTTT,CASSGQSEKLFF
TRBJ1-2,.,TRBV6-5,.,TGTGCCAGCAGTTACCCGGCCCAGGTTGGCTACACCTTC,CASSYPAQVGYTF
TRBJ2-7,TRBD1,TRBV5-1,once,TGCGCCAGCAGGGAAAGGACAGGCCCTAGCTCCTACGAGCAGTACTTC,CASRERTGPSSYEQYF
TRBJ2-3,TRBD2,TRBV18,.,TGTGCCAGCTCACCTCTCCCGGGACTAGCGGGAGAGGCCCCCGGGGATACGCAGTATTTT,CASSPLPGLAGEAPGDTQYF
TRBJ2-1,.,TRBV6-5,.,TGTGCCAGCAGCTGGGACCGGGACTTATACAATGAGCAGTTCTTC,CASSWDRDLYNEQFF
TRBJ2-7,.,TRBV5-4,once,TGTGCCAGCAGCTTGGCCGGGCCTAGCTCCTACGAGCAGTACTTC,CASSLAGPSSYEQYF
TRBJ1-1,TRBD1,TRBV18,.,TGTGCCAGCTCACCACTGGAAGGGGGCTTCTTCACTGAAGCTTTCTTT,CASSPLEGGFFTEAFF
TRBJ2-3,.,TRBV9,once,TGTGCCAGCAGCGTAATCCAGGGCCCCGATGGTGCGCAGTATTTT,CASSVIQGPDGAQYF
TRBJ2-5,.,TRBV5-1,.,TGCGCCAGCAGCTCCGGAGAGACCCAGTACTTC,CASSSGETQYF
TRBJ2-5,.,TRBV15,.,TGTGCCACCAGCAGCCACATGAGGACCCAGTACTTC,CATSSHMRTQYF
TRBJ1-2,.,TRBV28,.,TGTGCCAGCAGTTTATTCGGGGGACGGAATGGCTACACCTTC,CASSLFGGRNGYTF
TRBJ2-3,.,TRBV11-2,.,TGTGCCAGCAGCTTTCTGTTCAGGGAAGATACGCAGTATTTT,CASSFLFREDTQYF
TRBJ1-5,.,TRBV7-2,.,TGTGCCAGCAGCTTAGGCCCAGCCTATAGCAATCAGCCCCAGCATTTT,CASSLGPAYSNQPQHF
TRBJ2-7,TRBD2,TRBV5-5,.,TGTGCCAGCAGCGGACTAGCGGGAGCCTACGAGCAGTACTTC,CASSGLAGAYEQYF
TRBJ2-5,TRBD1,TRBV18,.,TGTGCCAGCTGCCAGACAGGGAGAGAGACCCAGTACTTC,CASCQTGRETQYF
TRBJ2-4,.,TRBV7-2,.,TGTGCCAGCAGAAGGGACTTTTCAACCATTCAGTACTTC,CASRRDFSTIQYF
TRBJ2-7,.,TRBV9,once,TGTGCCAGCAGCGTAGGGAGAGTAGCCGTGGAAGAGCAGTACTTC,CASSVGRVAVEEQYF
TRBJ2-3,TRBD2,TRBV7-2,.,TGTGCCAGCAGCTCCGGACTAGCGGGAATCGCAGATACGCAGTATTTT,CASSSGLAGIADTQYF
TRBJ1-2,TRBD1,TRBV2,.,TGTGCCAGCATAGCGTGGGACAGAAATGGCTACACCTTC,CASIAWDRNGYTF
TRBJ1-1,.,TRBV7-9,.,TGTGCCAGCGGGGAACCCAGCGGCGGACACGACACTGAAGCTTTCTTT,CASGEPSGGHDTEAFF